Below, one T cell receptor (beta chain) is given with its context. The clone's antigen remains unknown. No clone much larger than this one lies a single base away; base qualities are absent. The data belong to a study of T cell repertoires in cytomegalovirus infection (dated by TCRdb to 2018 to 2020). Regarding the research as a whole: Alongside well-studied HLA-B-restricted epitopes, the peptide stimulations were aimed at recently identified HLA-C-restricted CMV epitopes, whose presentation resists viral immunomodulation. Because public TCR beta signatures pointed to carriage of CMV infection together with the matching HLA type, the HLA type of each donor mattered for the analysis. Findings and caveats that apply to the study as a whole: Cumulative frequency of public TCR beta family members discriminated carriers of CMV infection plus the relevant HLA type in this cohort and an independent approximately 400-donor cohort. In the ex vivo response, HLA-C-restricted CMV-specific TCR beta clonotypes were dominant, and in two of eight donors the single most frequent clonotype came from this HLA-C-restricted group.

CDR1 LNHDA and CDR2 SQIVND are derived from the germline V gene (reference sequence). The CDR3 holds 15 amino acids from the cysteine to the phenylalanine. Just the 45-base CDR3 DNA is kept, in frame starting at base 1. The junction shows trimming of 4 bases on V and 4 bases on J, plus 16 bases between the germline ends. The sample's treatment or condition, from its label and the paper: in vitro stimulation with specific CMV peptide epitopes to enrich CMV-specific T cells. These reads were obtained on an Illumina HiSeq 1500. Clones were called with MiXCR by TCRdb after fastp trimmed the public reads at Q25, and only in-frame beta chains were retained. Each record represents a unique CDR3 protein, reported with the most common genes and DNA among its rows. The sample contains 360,000 or so distinct CDR3 sequences, roughly a third of them found a single time. Together, the top ten hold less than 15% of the sample.

The sequence was collected from a human donor in good health (CMV status not recorded). Some clones in this sample may be carry-over from other donors' samples. The chain couples TRBV19 to TRBJ1-1; the D gene identity is not certain. Specimen: cultured PBMCs, collected from culture after CMV antigen stimulation. The bases read TGTGCCAGTAGTAAATGGGGTCTCGTCGGCACTGAAGCTTTCTTT. It specifies CASSKWGLVGTEAFF.